One and the same sample provided the 25 T cell receptor beta chains below, sequenced in a study of CD8+CD57+ T cells in acquired aplastic anemia. The use of genomic DNA as template underpinned the TCR beta VDJ and CDR3 profiling. TCRdb processed the reads anew with MiXCR; each CDR3 protein has one entry. This sample has roughly 200,000 distinct CDR3 sequences, with approximately 60% found just once. Source material: sorted CD4+, CD8+, or CD8+CD57+ T cells (not recorded which) from PBMCs. The receptor set was obtained from a human donor in good health.

This chain links TRBV10-3 with TRBJ2-1; TRBD1 is a possible D gene (6 bases). This CDR3 has 14 amino acids. The germline V gene has CDR1 ENHRY and CDR2 SYGVKD. Trimming cost V 4 bases and J 7 bases, with 14 bases left between them. The CDR3 spells CAISVGTGMNEQFF. The CDR3 DNA sequence: TGTGCCATCAGTGTGGGAACAGGGATGAATGAGCAGTTCTTC.

This clonotype was seen repeatedly, ten times or more. The V gene is TRBV7-9, the J gene TRBJ1-1, with 9 bases that match TRBD1. J lost 3 bases, V lost 7 bases, and 21 bases had no gene match. This CDR3 region has 19 residues. Germline assignment: CDR1 SEHNR and CDR2 FQNEAQ (reference sequence). The CDR3 DNA is TGTGCCAGCAACGACGTACTGGGACAGGGCGGTAGTACGGACACTGAAGCTTTCTTT. Translating it yields CASNDVLGQGGSTDTEAFF.

The gene calls are TRBV7-9 and TRBJ2-7, with a tentative D call TRBD1 (6 bases). Germline CDR1 and CDR2: SEHNR and FQNEAQ (reference sequence). The V end was cut by 4 bases, the J end by 3 bases, with 19 bases between. This CDR3 contains 16 residues. CDR3 region: CASSWYRDNPSYEQYF. The CDR3 DNA sequence: TGTGCCAGCAGCTGGTATCGGGACAACCCTAGCTACGAGCAGTACTTC.

This clonotype showed up many times. V gene TRBV5-1 combines with J gene TRBJ2-7, with 7 bases lining up with TRBD1. With 0 bases clipped from V and 3 bases from J, the junction kept 9 bases outside the gene matches. This CDR3 contains 16 residues. The germline CDR1 and CDR2 sequences are SGHRS and YFSETQ. CDR3 sequence reads: CASSLEGPTGIYEQYF. The CDR3 DNA follows: TGCGCCAGCAGCTTGGAGGGACCGACAGGGATCTACGAGCAGTACTTC.

The genes are TRBV11-1 and TRBJ1-2; the D is unclear. V was pared by 1 base and J by 8 bases, with 11 bases between. Per germline, CDR1 SGHAT and CDR2 FQDESV (reference sequence). The CDR3 is 13 residues long. The CDR3 here is CASSLGPVGGYTF. CDR3 nucleotides: TGTGCCAGCAGCTTAGGGCCAGTCGGCGGCTACACCTTC.

This clonotype was counted once. This sequence joins TRBV14 and TRBJ2-7, with D maybe TRBD2 (5 bases). In germline, CDR1 is SGHDN, CDR2 FVKESK. The CDR3 spans 17 residues. The V and J ends lost 4 bases and 2 bases respectively, with 21 bases between them. This chain's CDR3 is CASSPPGVSTIPYEQYF. Written as DNA, the CDR3 is TGTGCCAGCAGCCCCCCCGGGGTCAGTACGATACCCTACGAGCAGTACTTC.

The CDR3 coding sequence is TGCAGCGCCTCAGGGGAAAAACTGTTTTTT. It is translated as CSASGEKLFF. The chain uses TRBV29-1 and TRBJ1-4, with a tentative D call TRBD1 (5 bases). CDR3 length equals 10 residues. The V gene's germline CDR1 is SQVTM and CDR2 ANQGSEA. V lost 7 bases to trimming and J lost 8 bases, with 8 bases between them.

This clonotype was recorded many times. This rearrangement joins TRBV14 to TRBJ1-1; weak D call: TRBD1 (5 bases). CDR1 SGHDN and CDR2 FVKESK come from the germline V gene. The ends were cut back, 4 bases at V and 0 bases at J, with 12 bases in the middle. This CDR3 region has 15 residues. CDR3: CASSPIDSVNTEAFF. The CDR3 coding sequence is TGTGCCAGCAGCCCTATAGACAGCGTGAACACTGAAGCTTTCTTT.

For this clonotype: Likely a read error: the CDR3 ends without its conserved phenylalanine or tryptophan. The V call is TRBV19, the J call TRBJ1-1, with D uncertain. This CDR3 is 13 amino acids long. Trimming left V 7 bases short and J 0 bases short, with 9 bases between. The germline V gene encodes CDR1 LNHDA and CDR2 SQIVND (reference sequence). In DNA, the CDR3 is TGTGCCAGTACCAGGATACTGAACACTGAAGCTTTCTTA. This sequence encodes CASTRILNTEAFL.

V usage is TRBV5-1 and J usage is TRBJ1-2; D is possibly TRBD1 (5 bases). Trimming stripped 1 base from V and 6 bases from J, with 16 bases between. The germline gives CDR1 SGHRS, CDR2 YFSETQ. This CDR3 spans 15 amino acids. The CDR3 region has the DNA TGCGCCAGCAGCTTGTTGGGGGTCAGAGGGGATGGCTACACCTTC. Encoded protein: CASSLLGVRGDGYTF.

V gene TRBV20-1 combines with J gene TRBJ1-2, with a weak D call TRBD1 (6 bases). Per germline, CDR1 DFQATT and CDR2 SNEGSKA (reference sequence). V shed 3 bases and J shed 0 bases, with 11 bases lying between them. This CDR3 has 14 residues. The CDR3 bases are TGCAGTGCTAGCCGGGACACCTCTAACTATGGCTACACCTTC. Protein: CSASRDTSNYGYTF.

The chain employs TRBV19 and TRBJ2-7; D may match TRBD1 or TRBD2 (5 bases each). V lost 7 bases and J 2 bases, leaving 9 bases between the germline ends. Germline CDR1 reads LNHDA; CDR2 reads SQIVND (reference sequence). The CDR3 extends over 12 amino acids. CDR3 protein: CASTGRAYEQYF. Here the CDR3 DNA reads TGTGCCAGTACGGGACGAGCCTACGAGCAGTACTTC. Supplemented by reference TRBV19 and TRBJ2-7, the full variable domain reads DGGITQSPKYLFRKEGQNVTLSCEQNLNHDAMYWYRQDPGQGLRLIYYSQIVNDFQKGDIAEGYSVSREKKESFPLTVTSAQKNPTAFYLCASTGRAYEQYFGPGTRLTVT.

In this sample, this clonotype turned up a few times. J is TRBJ1-1 and V is TRBV20-1; 7 bases line up with TRBD1. CDR3 length equals 13 residues. Germline V gene lookup returns CDR1 DFQATT and CDR2 SNEGSKA (reference sequence). V lost 6 bases to trimming and J lost 5 bases; unmatched junction nucleotides: 9. CDR3: CSARQGLTTEAFF. As DNA, the CDR3 is TGCAGTGCCAGACAGGGCCTGACTACTGAAGCTTTCTTT.

J is TRBJ1-1 and V is TRBV28; TRBD1 matches at 7 bases. This CDR3 contains 14 residues. The J segment lost 2 bases and the V segment lost 5 bases, leaving 5 bases of the junction unmatched. Germline lookup yields CDR1 MDHEN and CDR2 SYDVKM. The CDR3 DNA is TGTGCCAGCAGTATAAGGGGGCTCAACACTGAAGCTTTCTTT. Its protein product is CASSIRGLNTEAFF.

The sample holds one count of this clonotype. The rearrangement uses TRBV10-3 and TRBJ2-7, with 9 bases matching TRBD1. This CDR3 is built from 12 residues. V shed 7 bases and J 6 bases; nucleotides not matched to a gene: 4. Germline-derived CDR1 and CDR2 are ENHRY and SYGVKD. The CDR3 DNA sequence: TGTGCCATCACCGAGACAGGGGGCGAGCAGTACTTC. Translated, it gives CAITETGGEQYF.

This clonotype was seen repeatedly, ten times or more. This rearrangement joins TRBV7-9 to TRBJ1-5, with a weak D call TRBD1 (5 bases). Germline-derived CDR1 and CDR2 are SEHNR and FQNEAQ (reference sequence). With 5 bases removed from V and 0 bases from J, the gap between germline ends came to 14 bases. CDR3 length: 16 residues. DNA of the CDR3: TGTGCCAGCAGCCCGGGGGGGGGGGATAGCAATCAGCCCCAGCATTTT. Amino acids: CASSPGGGDSNQPQHF.

The chain employs TRBV7-8 and TRBJ2-1; 8 positions agree with TRBD2. Germline CDR1 reads SGHVS; CDR2 reads FQNEAQ. Losses at the gene ends were 2 bases for V and 4 bases for J; bases not matched to a gene: 4. This CDR3 spans 15 amino acids. The CDR3 region is CASSLLTGGYNEQFF. The CDR3 DNA reads as TGTGCCAGCAGCTTATTGACGGGGGGGTACAATGAGCAGTTCTTC. Based on the CDR3 plus reference TRBV7-8 and TRBJ2-1, the full variable domain is GAGVSQSPRYKVAKRGQDVALRCDPISGHVSLFWYQQALGQGPEFLTYFQNEAQLDKSGLPSDRFFAERPEGSVSTLKIQRTQQEDSAVYLCASSLLTGGYNEQFFGPGTRLTVL.

The rearrangement uses TRBV7-9 and TRBJ1-2, with unresolved D. Trimming cost V 1 base and J 8 bases, with 8 bases left between them. The CDR3 consists of 12 residues. CDR1 and CDR2 from the germline V gene are SEHNR and FQNEAQ (reference sequence). The CDR3 here is CASSLDTRGYTF. CDR3 bases: TGTGCCAGCAGCTTAGATACACGCGGCTACACCTTC.

This clonotype was picked up many times. The chain is built from TRBV12-3 or TRBV12-4 and TRBJ1-2; perhaps TRBD1 as D (6 bases). Trimming shortened V by 1 base and J by 1 base, and 10 bases separated the two germline ends. The CDR3 runs 15 residues. CDR3 sequence reads: CASSLVQGYNYGYTF. The CDR3 DNA sequence: TGTGCCAGCAGTTTAGTACAGGGTTATAACTATGGCTACACCTTC.

The gene calls are TRBV2 and TRBJ2-5; 11 nucleotides line up with TRBD2. Germline CDR1 SNHLY, CDR2 FYNNEI. The CDR3 spans 18 residues. J lost 1 base, V lost 4 bases, and 11 bases had no gene match. The CDR3 spells CASSARLAGGDSQETQYF. CDR3 in DNA: TGTGCCAGCAGTGCCCGGCTAGCGGGGGGCGATAGCCAAGAGACCCAGTACTTC.

V usage is TRBV6-6 and J usage is TRBJ1-2; D is undetermined. Germline CDR1 MNHNY, CDR2 SVGAGI (reference sequence). The germline V and J ends were trimmed by 7 bases and 4 bases, with 16 bases remaining between them. The CDR3 contains 14 residues. CDR3 sequence (DNA): TGTGCCAGCACCCCCACCGAGGGCGCCTATGGCTACACCTTC. The encoded protein is CASTPTEGAYGYTF.

This clonotype appeared a few times. The chain is built from TRBV20-1 and TRBJ1-2; D gene ambiguous. The CDR3 is 15 amino acids. V was shortened by 0 bases and J by 7 bases, with 18 bases between the two germline ends. Germline V CDR1 and CDR2: DFQATT, SNEGSKA (reference sequence). The CDR3 coding sequence is TGCAGTGCTAGAGATGTAGTGACGGAAATTAGTGGCTACACCTTC. Translating gives CSARDVVTEISGYTF.

The gene calls are TRBV7-9 and TRBJ2-5; 7 positions match TRBD2. Germline values: CDR1 SEHNR, CDR2 FQNEAQ (reference sequence). Trimming removed 1 base from V and 2 bases from J; junction bases left unmatched: 7. There are 16 residues in the CDR3. The chain's CDR3 is CASSLGGLTEQETQYF. In DNA, the CDR3 is TGTGCCAGCAGCTTAGGGGGACTAACCGAACAAGAGACCCAGTACTTC.

This sequence joins TRBV24-1 and TRBJ2-5, with no clear D. Germline V lookup: CDR1 KGHDR, CDR2 SFDVKD. Trimming took off 5 bases at V and 2 bases at J, with 8 bases between the two ends. The CDR3 length is 13 residues. CDR3 DNA: TGTGCCACCAGTGCGGCAGCTCAAGAGACCCAGTACTTC. It yields the protein CATSAAAQETQYF.

This clonotype was detected many times. This rearrangement joins TRBV12-3 or TRBV12-4 to TRBJ1-1, with a tentative D call TRBD1 (6 bases). V lost 3 bases and J lost 7, with 9 bases in between. The CDR3 has 12 residues. The CDR3: CASSFTGSEAFF. The CDR3 nucleotides are TGTGCCAGCAGTTTCACAGGGAGTGAAGCTTTCTTT.